These T cell receptor beta chains were read from a single sample in a study of radiotherapy plus CTLA-4 blockade in lung cancer. Profiling relied on immunoSEQ multiplex PCR, and the TCRdb table lists in-frame clones only, not all of them. Among over 85,000 clones listed, approximately 74% were seen once. Specimen: peripheral blood, collected from a patient treated with radiotherapy plus ipilimumab. The receptors stem from a human donor with non-small cell lung cancer who had a partial response to radiotherapy plus ipilimumab. Some clones in this sample may be carry-over from other donors' samples. CDR3s include the opening cysteine and the closing phenylalanine or tryptophan. The D gene is left open where the match is weak. Rows may omit the clone size; those that give it use once, few, many or a size class.

J gene,clone size,D gene,V gene,CDR3 DNA,CDR3 protein
TRBJ2-1,NA,NA,TRBV10-1,TGCGCCAGCAGTGGCCAGCGGTCCTCCTACAATGAGCAGTTCTTC,CASSGQRSSYNEQFF
TRBJ2-7,NA,NA,TRBV4-1,TGCGCCAGCAGTCCCATAGGAGGGGTCTACGAGCAGTACTTC,CASSPIGGVYEQYF
TRBJ2-2,NA,TRBD1,TRBV27,TGTGCCAGCAGTTTGGTCGGGACAGGGATTGCCGGGGAGCTGTTTTTT,CASSLVGTGIAGELFF
TRBJ2-1,NA,NA,TRBV18,TGTGCCAGCTCAACCCGGGACTTATTGAATGAGCAGTTCTTC,CASSTRDLLNEQFF
TRBJ1-5,NA,NA,TRBV15,TGTGCCACCAGTCAAAATAGACGGGTCCGGCAGCCCCAGCATTTT,CATSQNRRVRQPQHF
TRBJ1-4,NA,NA,TRBV18,TGTGCCAGCTCACCAGGAGGGGAGAGTGAAAAACTGTTTTTT,CASSPGGESEKLFF
TRBJ1-2,NA,TRBD1,TRBV5-4,TGTGCCAGCAGCAGGGGACAGGGTGGGGGAGGCTACACCTTC,CASSRGQGGGGYTF
TRBJ2-5,NA,TRBD1,TRBV18,TGTGCCAGCTCCGGACAGGGGCAAGAGACCCAGTACTTC,CASSGQGQETQYF
TRBJ2-1,NA,TRBD1,TRBV6-5,TGTGCCAGCAGTCCGGGACAGGAGCTCTACAATGAGCAGTTCTTC,CASSPGQELYNEQFF
TRBJ1-5,once,TRBD1,TRBV19,TGTGCCAGTAGTATTGGAGGGGGCTCGGATCAGCCCCAGCATTTT,CASSIGGGSDQPQHF
TRBJ2-1,NA,TRBD1,TRBV7-9,TGTGCCAGCAGCTCTGAGAGGGACAGGGTGGTTGAGCAGTTCTTC,CASSSERDRVVEQFF
TRBJ2-3,few,NA,TRBV7-6,TGTGCCAGCAGCTTATTTGACCGGGGAACAGATACGCAGTATTTT,CASSLFDRGTDTQYF
TRBJ2-1,NA,TRBD1,TRBV7-7,TGTGCCAGCAGCTTAGGGACAGGCGGCAATGAGCAGTTCTTC,CASSLGTGGNEQFF
TRBJ2-5,NA,NA,TRBV6-1,TGTGCCAGCAGTGAAGCCGCGGGAATTGAGACCCAGTACTTC,CASSEAAGIETQYF
TRBJ2-3,NA,TRBD2,TRBV7-2,TGTGCCAGCAGCTTAACTCTGACTAGCGGGGGGGCCCCAGATACGCAGTATTTT,CASSLTLTSGGAPDTQYF
TRBJ1-5,medium-sized,NA,TRBV2,TGTGCCAGCAGTGGTCAGGGGTTCAATCAGCCCCAGCATTTT,CASSGQGFNQPQHF
TRBJ2-7,NA,TRBD1,TRBV7-9,TGTGCCAGCAGCACCGACAGGGCCTACGAGCAGTACTTC,CASSTDRAYEQYF
TRBJ2-2,NA,TRBD1,TRBV11-3,TGTGCCAGCAGCGGGCCGGGACAGGGAACGGTCACCGGGGAGCTGTTTTTT,CASSGPGQGTVTGELFF
TRBJ1-1,NA,TRBD1,TRBV19,TGTGCCAGTAGGCGACAGGGTTTTACTGAAGCTTTCTTT,CASRRQGFTEAFF
TRBJ2-1,once,TRBD2,TRBV7-9,TGTGCCAGCAGCTATACCCTGAGATTGACTAGCGGGCGAGACAATGAGCAGTTCTTC,CASSYTLRLTSGRDNEQFF
TRBJ2-2,NA,TRBD1,TRBV15,TGTGCCACCAGCAGGCACTCCGGGACAGCCGGGGAGCTGTTTTTT,CATSRHSGTAGELFF
TRBJ1-1,NA,TRBD1,TRBV7-2,TGTGCCAGCAGCTTCTACAGGGGGAACACTGAAGCTTTCTTT,CASSFYRGNTEAFF
TRBJ2-7,NA,TRBD2,TRBV14,TGTGCCAGCAGCCAGGGACTAATCTACGAGCAGTACTTC,CASSQGLIYEQYF
TRBJ2-5,NA,TRBD1,TRBV14,TGTGCCAGCAGCCAAGGATTATTGGGACAGCCGGTCCAAGAGACCCAGTACTTC,CASSQGLLGQPVQETQYF
TRBJ1-2,once,NA,TRBV28,TGTGCCAGCAGGCGCGGAGGGAGCTATGGCTACACCTTC,CASRRGGSYGYTF